Listed below are T cell receptor beta chains from one sample, sequenced in a study of T cells in Graves' hyperthyroidism and ophthalmopathy. TCRdb processed the multiplex PCR reads anew with MiXCR; each CDR3 protein has one entry. The table lists approximately 530,000 distinct CDR3 sequences, around 20% of them singletons. Sequences were obtained from blood. The receptors originated from a middle-aged man with Graves' ophthalmopathy. Each CDR3 is given with its conserved first and last residue. The order of the fields is V gene, J gene, clone size, D gene, CDR3 DNA, CDR3 protein. A D gene is named only where the DNA matches it firmly. For some rows the clone size is stated as once, few or many, or as a class when expanded; others skip it.

V gene: TRBV10-3; J gene: TRBJ1-2; clone size: few; D gene: NA; CDR3 DNA: TGTGCCATCAGATCGGGTCCCGAGGGCTATGGCTACACCTTC; CDR3 protein: CAIRSGPEGYGYTF
V gene: TRBV20-1; J gene: TRBJ2-7; clone size: NA; D gene: NA; CDR3 DNA: TGCAGTGGCGAACTCCTCTCCTACGAGCAGTACTTC; CDR3 protein: CSGELLSYEQYF
V gene: TRBV27; J gene: TRBJ2-5; clone size: NA; D gene: NA; CDR3 DNA: TGTGCCAGCAGTCACAAAGAGACCCAGTACTTC; CDR3 protein: CASSHKETQYF
V gene: TRBV7-2; J gene: TRBJ1-1; clone size: many; D gene: NA; CDR3 DNA: TGTGCCAGCAGCTTTACGACAGGTGGTGCCACTGAAGCTTTCTTT; CDR3 protein: CASSFTTGGATEAFF
V gene: TRBV6-1; J gene: TRBJ1-1; clone size: few; D gene: NA; CDR3 DNA: TGTGCCAGCAAGGAGGGCCAGCACACTGAAGCTTTCTTT; CDR3 protein: CASKEGQHTEAFF
V gene: TRBV9; J gene: TRBJ2-7; clone size: NA; D gene: NA; CDR3 DNA: TGTGCCAGCAGCGTAGGAGCGGTCCGCTCCTACGAGCAGTACTTC; CDR3 protein: CASSVGAVRSYEQYF
V gene: TRBV20-1; J gene: TRBJ2-7; clone size: few; D gene: NA; CDR3 DNA: TGCAGTGCCACCCTCTTAAGGACGGGACCCCTGGACGAGCAGTACTTC; CDR3 protein: CSATLLRTGPLDEQYF
V gene: TRBV4-1; J gene: TRBJ2-1; clone size: NA; D gene: NA; CDR3 DNA: TGCGCCAGCAGCGAACAGACTGGGCCCAATGAGCAGTTCTTC; CDR3 protein: CASSEQTGPNEQFF
V gene: TRBV6-1; J gene: TRBJ2-7; clone size: few; D gene: NA; CDR3 DNA: TGTGCCAGCAGCCCCAGAACCGGCAGAACCTACGAGCAGTACTTC; CDR3 protein: CASSPRTGRTYEQYF
V gene: TRBV6-5; J gene: TRBJ1-4; clone size: NA; D gene: NA; CDR3 DNA: TGTGCCAGCAGTTACCCGGACAGTCCTCCAAAAGGGTCACCGGATGAAAAACTGTTTTTT; CDR3 protein: CASSYPDSPPKGSPDEKLFF
V gene: TRBV2; J gene: TRBJ1-3; clone size: many; D gene: NA; CDR3 DNA: TGTGCCAGCAGTGAACTAAGCTCTGGAAACACCATATATTTT; CDR3 protein: CASSELSSGNTIYF
V gene: TRBV20-1; J gene: TRBJ1-1; clone size: few; D gene: NA; CDR3 DNA: TGCAGTGCTACAACTACTCTAGTTGAAGCTTTCTTT; CDR3 protein: CSATTTLVEAFF
V gene: TRBV11-2; J gene: TRBJ2-7; clone size: many; D gene: TRBD1; CDR3 DNA: TGTGCCAGCAGCCCCGGGGACAGACCCTACGAGCAGTACTTC; CDR3 protein: CASSPGDRPYEQYF
V gene: TRBV7-3; J gene: TRBJ2-3; clone size: many; D gene: TRBD2; CDR3 DNA: TGTGCCAGCAGCTTAAAGGGGAGGGGGACTAGCGGCAACACAGATACGCAGTATTTT; CDR3 protein: CASSLKGRGTSGNTDTQYF
V gene: TRBV5-1; J gene: TRBJ2-1; clone size: NA; D gene: NA; CDR3 DNA: TGCGCCAGCACGGTGGAAGGGACCTACAATGAGCAGTTCTTC; CDR3 protein: CASTVEGTYNEQFF
V gene: TRBV5-1; J gene: TRBJ1-5; clone size: NA; D gene: TRBD1; CDR3 DNA: TGCGCCAGCAGCCCGGGGACAGGGGGCGGCGTAAGCAATCAGCCCCAGCATTTT; CDR3 protein: CASSPGTGGGVSNQPQHF
V gene: TRBV5-1; J gene: TRBJ2-5; clone size: NA; D gene: TRBD1; CDR3 DNA: TGCGCCAGCAGCTGGGACAGGGGAGGAGAGACCCAGTACTTC; CDR3 protein: CASSWDRGGETQYF
V gene: TRBV6-1; J gene: TRBJ2-2; clone size: NA; D gene: TRBD2; CDR3 DNA: TGTGCCAGCAGTGTCGTAGCGGGGGGTAACACCGGGGAGCTGTTTTTT; CDR3 protein: CASSVVAGGNTGELFF
V gene: TRBV13; J gene: TRBJ1-2; clone size: NA; D gene: NA; CDR3 DNA: TGTGCCAGCAGCTTAGTATCAGGGATGCGGGGCTACACCTTC; CDR3 protein: CASSLVSGMRGYTF
V gene: TRBV6-2/TRBV6-3; J gene: TRBJ1-2; clone size: NA; D gene: NA; CDR3 DNA: TGTGCCAGCAGTTACTCCCGGTATGGCTACACCTTC; CDR3 protein: CASSYSRYGYTF
V gene: TRBV5-1; J gene: TRBJ2-1; clone size: few; D gene: NA; CDR3 DNA: TGCGCCAGCAGCTTCAGGGCAGATGAGCAGTTCTTC; CDR3 protein: CASSFRADEQFF
V gene: TRBV3-1; J gene: TRBJ2-1; clone size: many; D gene: TRBD2; CDR3 DNA: TGTGCCAGCAGCCCCACCGGCGGGGGCTACAATGAGCAGTTCTTC; CDR3 protein: CASSPTGGGYNEQFF
V gene: TRBV12-3/TRBV12-4; J gene: TRBJ2-1; clone size: many; D gene: NA; CDR3 DNA: TGTGCCAGCACCTCCGAGGGGAACGTCTTTAATGAGCAGTTCTTC; CDR3 protein: CASTSEGNVFNEQFF
V gene: TRBV7-9; J gene: TRBJ2-3; clone size: NA; D gene: TRBD2; CDR3 DNA: TGTGCCAGCAGCTCAACTAGCGGCTACACAGATACGCAGTATTTT; CDR3 protein: CASSSTSGYTDTQYF
V gene: TRBV25-1; J gene: TRBJ2-5; clone size: NA; D gene: TRBD2; CDR3 DNA: TGTGCCAGCAGGGGGCGGGGGGAAGAGACCCAGTACTTC; CDR3 protein: CASRGRGEETQYF
V gene: TRBV6-2/TRBV6-3; J gene: TRBJ1-2; clone size: NA; D gene: TRBD1; CDR3 DNA: TGTGCCAGCAGTTCACAGGGGCCGGGGGTCTATGGCTACACCTTC; CDR3 protein: CASSSQGPGVYGYTF
V gene: TRBV29-1; J gene: TRBJ1-1; clone size: NA; D gene: TRBD1; CDR3 DNA: TGCAGCGTTGAACCCCAGGGGGCTGAAGCTTTCTTT; CDR3 protein: CSVEPQGAEAFF
V gene: TRBV10-3; J gene: TRBJ1-5; clone size: NA; D gene: NA; CDR3 DNA: TGTGCCATCAGTGTGGGAGGGAATAGCAATCAGCCCCAGCATTTT; CDR3 protein: CAISVGGNSNQPQHF
V gene: TRBV5-1; J gene: TRBJ2-3; clone size: few; D gene: NA; CDR3 DNA: TGCACCAGCAGCTTGGAGGCCCCCACAGATACGCAGTATTTT; CDR3 protein: CTSSLEAPTDTQYF
V gene: TRBV11-2; J gene: TRBJ2-1; clone size: many; D gene: TRBD2; CDR3 DNA: TGTGCCAGCAGCTTCACCGGGACTAGCGCGGGGGAGCAGTTCTTC; CDR3 protein: CASSFTGTSAGEQFF
V gene: TRBV20-1; J gene: TRBJ2-3; clone size: few; D gene: TRBD2; CDR3 DNA: TGCAGTGCTAGACCGGGACTAGCGGTAGATACGCAGTATTTT; CDR3 protein: CSARPGLAVDTQYF
V gene: TRBV28; J gene: TRBJ2-1; clone size: many; D gene: TRBD2; CDR3 DNA: TGTGCCAGCAGTTTTACTAGCGGGAGGAAGGATGAGCAGTTCTTC; CDR3 protein: CASSFTSGRKDEQFF
V gene: TRBV28; J gene: TRBJ2-3; clone size: NA; D gene: NA; CDR3 DNA: TGTGCCAGCAGGTCCCCCGAGACACCGGATACGCAGTATTTT; CDR3 protein: CASRSPETPDTQYF
V gene: TRBV9; J gene: TRBJ2-2; clone size: NA; D gene: NA; CDR3 DNA: TGTGCCAGCAGCCCCGCGCCCACCGGGGAGCTGTTTTTT; CDR3 protein: CASSPAPTGELFF
V gene: TRBV10-2; J gene: TRBJ2-7; clone size: NA; D gene: NA; CDR3 DNA: TGCGCCAGCAGTGAGCTAAGGGGCGGCTCGGAGCAGTACTTC; CDR3 protein: CASSELRGGSEQYF
V gene: TRBV3-1; J gene: TRBJ2-7; clone size: many; D gene: NA; CDR3 DNA: TGTGCCAGCAGCCAAGAGTCGACCACGTACTTC; CDR3 protein: CASSQESTTYF
V gene: TRBV2; J gene: TRBJ1-2; clone size: many; D gene: TRBD1; CDR3 DNA: TGTGCCAGCAGTGAGAGGACAGGGACTAACTATGGCTACACCTTC; CDR3 protein: CASSERTGTNYGYTF
V gene: TRBV5-1; J gene: TRBJ2-1; clone size: many; D gene: TRBD2; CDR3 DNA: TGCGCCAGCAGCTTGAGAAGCGGGAGGAACAATGAGCAGTTCTTC; CDR3 protein: CASSLRSGRNNEQFF
V gene: TRBV27; J gene: TRBJ1-5; clone size: NA; D gene: NA; CDR3 DNA: TGTGCCAGCAGTTTATTGGGGGGAGGAGATCAGCCCCAGCATTTT; CDR3 protein: CASSLLGGGDQPQHF
V gene: TRBV27; J gene: TRBJ1-6; clone size: few; D gene: TRBD1; CDR3 DNA: TGTGCCAGCAGTTTATTGGGACAGGGGATTCGAGGCCTCCACTTT; CDR3 protein: CASSLLGQGIRGLHF
V gene: TRBV7-3; J gene: TRBJ2-1; clone size: many; D gene: NA; CDR3 DNA: TGTGCCAGCAGCTTGAGCGGAGACAGTTGGAATGAGCAGTTCTTC; CDR3 protein: CASSLSGDSWNEQFF
V gene: TRBV13; J gene: TRBJ2-7; clone size: few; D gene: TRBD2; CDR3 DNA: TGTGCCAGCAGCCGCAGGAGCGGGGCCTTGCAGCAGTACTTC; CDR3 protein: CASSRRSGALQQYF
V gene: TRBV30; J gene: TRBJ2-1; clone size: NA; D gene: NA; CDR3 DNA: TGTGCCTGGAGTGTACTAGAAGAGCAGTTCTTC; CDR3 protein: CAWSVLEEQFF
V gene: TRBV11-2; J gene: TRBJ2-1; clone size: many; D gene: TRBD2; CDR3 DNA: TGTGCCAGCAGCCCGACTAGCGGCTACAATGAGCAGTTCTTC; CDR3 protein: CASSPTSGYNEQFF
V gene: TRBV2; J gene: TRBJ2-5; clone size: many; D gene: NA; CDR3 DNA: TGTGCCAGCAGCCCTAGGTGGGCCCAGTACTTC; CDR3 protein: CASSPRWAQYF